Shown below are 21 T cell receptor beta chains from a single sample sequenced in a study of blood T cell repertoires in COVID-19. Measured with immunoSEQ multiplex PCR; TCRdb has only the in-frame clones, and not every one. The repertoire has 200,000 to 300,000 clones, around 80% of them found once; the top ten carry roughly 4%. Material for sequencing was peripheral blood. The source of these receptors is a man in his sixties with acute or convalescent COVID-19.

Here the CDR3 reads CASSAYRDRAVEQYF. DNA of the CDR3: TGTGCCAGCAGCGCCTACCGGGACAGGGCCGTAGAGCAGTACTTC. This chain connects TRBV7-9 to TRBJ2-7; 9 bases map to TRBD1. Germline loops: CDR1 SEHNR, CDR2 FQNEAQ (reference sequence). The CDR3 is 15 amino acids. V lost 5 bases and J lost 7; bases outside the gene matches: 12.

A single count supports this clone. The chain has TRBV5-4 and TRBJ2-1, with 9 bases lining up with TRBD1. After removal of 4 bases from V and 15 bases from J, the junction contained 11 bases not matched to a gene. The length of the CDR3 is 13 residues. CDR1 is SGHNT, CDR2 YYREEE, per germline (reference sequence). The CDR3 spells CASSGPGTGTPFF. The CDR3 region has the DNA TGTGCCAGCAGCGGTCCCGGGACAGGGACGCCGTTCTTC.

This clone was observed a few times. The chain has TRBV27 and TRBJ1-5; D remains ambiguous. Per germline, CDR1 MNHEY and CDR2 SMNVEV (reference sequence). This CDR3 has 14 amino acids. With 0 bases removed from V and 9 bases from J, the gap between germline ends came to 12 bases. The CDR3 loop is CASSLSRVTGPQHF. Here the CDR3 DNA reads TGTGCCAGCAGTTTATCCCGGGTTACGGGGCCCCAGCATTTT.

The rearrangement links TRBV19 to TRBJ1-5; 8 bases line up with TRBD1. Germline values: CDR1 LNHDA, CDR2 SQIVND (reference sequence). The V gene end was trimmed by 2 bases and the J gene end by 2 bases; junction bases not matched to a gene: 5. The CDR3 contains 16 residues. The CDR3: CASSIPGQGRNQPQHF. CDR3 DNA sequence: TGTGCCAGTAGTATACCAGGACAGGGCCGCAATCAGCCCCAGCATTTT. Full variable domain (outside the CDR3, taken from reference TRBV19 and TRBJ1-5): DGGITQSPKYLFRKEGQNVTLSCEQNLNHDAMYWYRQDPGQGLRLIYYSQIVNDFQKGDIAEGYSVSREKKESFPLTVTSAQKNPTAFYLCASSIPGQGRNQPQHFGDGTRLSIL.

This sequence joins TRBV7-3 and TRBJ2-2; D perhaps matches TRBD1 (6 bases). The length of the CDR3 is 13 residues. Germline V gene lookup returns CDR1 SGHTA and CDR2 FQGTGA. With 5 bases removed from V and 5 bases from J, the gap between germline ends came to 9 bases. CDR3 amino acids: CASSSQGTGELFF. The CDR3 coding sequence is TGTGCCAGCAGCAGCCAGGGGACCGGGGAGCTGTTTTTT.

Here the CDR3 reads CASSSPGSGANVLTF. DNA for the CDR3: TGTGCCAGCAGTTCTCCCGGGTCTGGGGCCAACGTCCTGACTTTC. The J gene is TRBJ2-6, the V gene TRBV27; D remains unclear. This CDR3 contains 15 residues. Germline assignment: CDR1 MNHEY and CDR2 SMNVEV (reference sequence). Trimming shortened V by 4 bases and J by 1 base, and 8 bases separated the two germline ends.

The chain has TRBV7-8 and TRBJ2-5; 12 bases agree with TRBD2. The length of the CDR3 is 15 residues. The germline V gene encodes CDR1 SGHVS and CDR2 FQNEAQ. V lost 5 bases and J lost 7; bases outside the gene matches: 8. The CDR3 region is CASSLSSGRAGTQYF. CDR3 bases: TGTGCCAGCAGCCTTTCTAGCGGGAGGGCCGGGACCCAGTACTTC.

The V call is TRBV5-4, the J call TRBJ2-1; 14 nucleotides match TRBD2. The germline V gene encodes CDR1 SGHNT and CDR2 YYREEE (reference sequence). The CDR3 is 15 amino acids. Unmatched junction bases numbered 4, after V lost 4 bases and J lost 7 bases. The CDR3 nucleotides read TGTGCCAGCAGCACCCGACTAGCGGGAGGGAATGAGCAGTTCTTC. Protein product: CASSTRLAGGNEQFF.

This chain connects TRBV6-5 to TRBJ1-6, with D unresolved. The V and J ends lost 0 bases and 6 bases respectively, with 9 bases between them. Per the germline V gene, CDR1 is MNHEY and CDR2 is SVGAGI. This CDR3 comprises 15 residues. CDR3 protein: CASSYSGESNSPLHF. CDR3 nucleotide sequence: TGTGCCAGCAGTTACTCCGGGGAAAGTAATTCACCCCTCCACTTT.

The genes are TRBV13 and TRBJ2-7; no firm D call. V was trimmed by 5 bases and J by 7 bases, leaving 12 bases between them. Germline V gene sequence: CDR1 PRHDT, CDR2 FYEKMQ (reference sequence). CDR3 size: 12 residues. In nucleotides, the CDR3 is TGTGCCAGCAGCCTGCCGTTGGAGGAGCAGTACTTC. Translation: CASSLPLEEQYF.

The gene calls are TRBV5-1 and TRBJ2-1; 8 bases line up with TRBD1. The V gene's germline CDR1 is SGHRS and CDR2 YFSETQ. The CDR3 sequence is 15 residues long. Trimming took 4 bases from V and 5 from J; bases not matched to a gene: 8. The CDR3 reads CASSVSTGAHNEQFF. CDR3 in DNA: TGCGCCAGCAGCGTATCGACAGGGGCACACAATGAGCAGTTCTTC.

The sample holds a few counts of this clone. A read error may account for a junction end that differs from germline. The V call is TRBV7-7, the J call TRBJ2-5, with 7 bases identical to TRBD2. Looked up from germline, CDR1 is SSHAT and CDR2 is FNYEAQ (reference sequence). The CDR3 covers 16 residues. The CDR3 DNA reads TGTGCTAGCAGCCCGAGCCGGGGAGGGCCGGGTGAGACCCAGTACTTC. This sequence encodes CASSPSRGGPGETQYF.

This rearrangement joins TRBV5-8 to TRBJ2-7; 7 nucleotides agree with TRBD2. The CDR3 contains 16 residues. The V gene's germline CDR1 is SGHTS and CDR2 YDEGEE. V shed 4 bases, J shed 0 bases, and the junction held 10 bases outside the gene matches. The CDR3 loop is CASSGRAAVDSYEQYF. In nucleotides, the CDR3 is TGTGCCAGCAGCGGGAGGGCAGCCGTGGACTCCTACGAGCAGTACTTC.

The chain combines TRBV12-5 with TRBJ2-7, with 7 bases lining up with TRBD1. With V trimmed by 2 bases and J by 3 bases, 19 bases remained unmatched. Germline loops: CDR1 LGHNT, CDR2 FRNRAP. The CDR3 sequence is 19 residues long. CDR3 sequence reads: CASGLQLPSLRDSDYEQYF. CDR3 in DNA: TGTGCTAGTGGTTTGCAACTTCCCTCTCTCCGGGACAGCGACTACGAGCAGTACTTC. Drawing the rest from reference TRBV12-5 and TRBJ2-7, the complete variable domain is DARVTQTPRHKVTEMGQEVTMRCQPILGHNTVFWYRQTMMQGLELLAYFRNRAPLDDSGMPKDRFSAEMPDATLATLKIQPSEPRDSAVYFCASGLQLPSLRDSDYEQYFGPGTRLTVT.

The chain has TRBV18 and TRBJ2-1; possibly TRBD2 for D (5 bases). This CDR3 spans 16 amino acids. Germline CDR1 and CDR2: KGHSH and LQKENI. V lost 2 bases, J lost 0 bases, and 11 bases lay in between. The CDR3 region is CASSPTRHYSYNEQFF. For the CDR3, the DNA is TGTGCCAGCTCACCAACTAGACACTACTCCTACAATGAGCAGTTCTTC.

The CDR3 sequence is CASRDRGTAFNYGYTF. The CDR3 nucleotides read TGTGCCAGCAGGGACCGCGGGACAGCTTTTAACTATGGCTACACCTTC. The chain uses TRBV7-9 and TRBJ1-2; 7 nucleotides agree with TRBD1. CDR1 is SEHNR, CDR2 FQNEAQ, per germline (reference sequence). The CDR3 covers 16 residues. The trim removed 6 bases at V and 1 base at J, leaving 11 bases unmatched. The whole variable domain, remainder taken from reference TRBV7-9 and TRBJ1-2, is DTGVSQNPRHKITKRGQNVTFRCDPISEHNRLYWYRQTLGQGPEFLTYFQNEAQLEKSRLLSDRFSAERPKGSFSTLEIQRTEQGDSAMYLCASRDRGTAFNYGYTFGSGTRLTVV.

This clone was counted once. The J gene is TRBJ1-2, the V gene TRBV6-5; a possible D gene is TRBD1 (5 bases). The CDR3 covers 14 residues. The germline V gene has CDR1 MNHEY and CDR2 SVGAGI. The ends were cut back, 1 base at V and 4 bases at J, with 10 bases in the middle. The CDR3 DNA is TGTGCCAGCAGTTACTATGCGCAGGGCTATGGCTACACCTTC. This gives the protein CASSYYAQGYGYTF.

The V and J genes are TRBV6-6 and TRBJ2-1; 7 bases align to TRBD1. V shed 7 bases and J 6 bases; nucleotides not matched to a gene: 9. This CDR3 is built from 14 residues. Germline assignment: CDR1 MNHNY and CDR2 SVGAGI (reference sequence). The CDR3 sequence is CASTLDRVGNEQFF. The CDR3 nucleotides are TGTGCCAGCACGCTCGACAGGGTGGGCAATGAGCAGTTCTTC.

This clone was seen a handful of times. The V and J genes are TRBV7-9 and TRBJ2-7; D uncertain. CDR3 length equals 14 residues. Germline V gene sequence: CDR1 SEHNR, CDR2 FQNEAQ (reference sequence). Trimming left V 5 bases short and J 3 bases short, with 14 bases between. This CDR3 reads CASSLLQSYYEQYF. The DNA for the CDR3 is TGTGCCAGCAGCCTTCTACAGTCGTACTACGAGCAGTACTTC.

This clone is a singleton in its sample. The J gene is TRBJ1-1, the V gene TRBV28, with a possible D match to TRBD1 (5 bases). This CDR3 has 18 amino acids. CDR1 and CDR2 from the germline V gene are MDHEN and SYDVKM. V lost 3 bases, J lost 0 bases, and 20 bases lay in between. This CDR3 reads CASSLVSTDPLLNTEAFF. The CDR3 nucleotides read TGTGCCAGCAGTTTGGTATCGACAGACCCCCTATTGAACACTGAAGCTTTCTTT.

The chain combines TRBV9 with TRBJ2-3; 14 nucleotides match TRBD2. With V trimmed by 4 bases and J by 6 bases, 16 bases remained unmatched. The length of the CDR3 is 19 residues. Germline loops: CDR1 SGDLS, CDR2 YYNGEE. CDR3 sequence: CASSSDWRLAGGPGDTQYF. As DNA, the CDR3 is TGTGCCAGCAGCTCCGATTGGAGACTAGCGGGGGGGCCGGGGGATACGCAGTATTTT. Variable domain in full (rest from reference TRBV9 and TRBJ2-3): DSGVTQTPKHLITATGQRVTLRCSPRSGDLSVYWYQQSLDQGLQFLIQYYNGEERAKGNILERFSAQQFPDLHSELNLSSLELGDSALYFCASSSDWRLAGGPGDTQYFGPGTRLTVL.